This is a list of T cell receptor beta chains from one sample in a study of molecular identifiers for immune sequencing clone quantification. TCRdb used MiXCR to reprocess the PCR reads, holding one entry per CDR3 protein. The sample has about 640,000 distinct CDR3 sequences, about 20% seen once. Sequencing input: naive CD8+ T cells from blood, with Jurkat cell RNA spiked in. These receptors were collected from a human donor in good health. Some libraries in this study had Jurkat cell RNA spiked in. CDR3s include the opening cysteine and the closing phenylalanine or tryptophan. The D gene is left open where the match is weak. Not all rows give a size; the values are once, few, many and, for expanded clones, a class.

V,size,J,D,CDR3,DNA
TRBV14,few,TRBJ1-3,TRBD1,CASSPRDRVNTIYF,TGTGCCAGCAGCCCGCGGGACAGGGTGAACACCATATATTTT
TRBV20-1,NA,TRBJ2-1,TRBD2,CSARDTGTSVYNEQFF,TGCAGTGCACGCGACACCGGGACTAGCGTATACAATGAGCAGTTCTTC
TRBV30,many,TRBJ2-7,TRBD2,CAWSAGLEYEQYF,TGTGCCTGGAGTGCTGGACTAGAGTACGAGCAGTACTTC
TRBV27,many,TRBJ2-7,TRBD1,CATSPGQGTAYEQYF,TGTGCCACCAGCCCTGGACAGGGAACCGCCTACGAGCAGTACTTC
TRBV27,many,TRBJ2-7,TRBD2,CASKPLAGDYEQYF,TGTGCCAGCAAGCCACTAGCGGGAGACTACGAGCAGTACTTC
TRBV12-3/TRBV12-4,many,TRBJ2-1,NA,CASSSLSPPHNEQFF,TGTGCCAGCAGCTCTCTATCCCCCCCCCACAATGAGCAGTTCTTC
TRBV3-1,NA,TRBJ2-5,NA,CASSRGQGYRQETQYF,TGTGCCAGCAGCCGGGGGCAGGGGTATCGCCAAGAGACCCAGTACTTC
TRBV4-2,many,TRBJ1-4,NA,CASSGSSTNEKLFF,TGTGCCAGCTCGGGATCCTCAACTAATGAAAAACTGTTTTTT
TRBV19,NA,TRBJ2-2,NA,CASSPYNTGELFF,TGTGCCAGTAGTCCATATAACACCGGGGAGCTGTTTTTT
TRBV4-3,many,TRBJ2-3,TRBD2,CASSQERGAGGRTDTQYF,TGCGCCAGCAGCCAAGAAAGGGGAGCGGGGGGACGCACAGATACGCAGTATTTT
TRBV7-6,few,TRBJ2-7,TRBD2,CASSLEASGISYEQYF,TGTGCCAGCAGCTTAGAAGCTAGCGGAATATCCTACGAGCAGTACTTC
TRBV7-9,NA,TRBJ2-7,TRBD2,CASSHQTSGPYEQYF,TGTGCCAGCAGCCACCAGACTAGCGGCCCCTACGAGCAGTACTTC
TRBV7-9,many,TRBJ1-4,NA,CASSLEVGMIEKLFF,TGTGCCAGCAGCTTAGAAGTTGGAATGATCGAAAAACTGTTTTTT
TRBV19,few,TRBJ2-1,NA,CASSMGNEQFF,TGTGCCAGTAGTATGGGGAATGAGCAGTTCTTC
TRBV2,many,TRBJ1-1,NA,CASSESRVDPEAFF,TGTGCCAGCAGTGAAAGTAGGGTGGATCCCGAAGCTTTCTTT
TRBV28,many,TRBJ2-7,NA,CASSLRGVDEQYF,TGTGCCAGCAGTTTAAGGGGTGTGGACGAGCAGTACTTC
TRBV4-1,NA,TRBJ2-5,NA,CASSQDQGNTETQYF,TGCGCCAGCAGCCAAGATCAGGGAAATACAGAGACCCAGTACTTC
TRBV30,many,TRBJ1-1,NA,CAWSLGSNTEAFF,TGTGCCTGGAGCCTGGGGAGTAACACTGAAGCTTTCTTT
TRBV20-1,many,TRBJ2-3,TRBD2,CSARDGLRGAIDTQYF,TGCAGTGCTAGAGATGGGTTGCGGGGGGCCATAGATACGCAGTATTTT
TRBV7-9,many,TRBJ2-5,NA,CASSLVGAPEETQYF,TGTGCCAGCAGCTTAGTCGGAGCTCCGGAGGAGACCCAGTACTTC
TRBV27,NA,TRBJ2-3,TRBD2,CASSSHFSGIQDTQYF,TGTGCCAGCAGTTCCCACTTTAGCGGGATACAAGATACGCAGTATTTT
TRBV11-3,NA,TRBJ2-2,NA,CASSLVVTGTGELFF,TGTGCCAGCAGCTTAGTTGTCACAGGGACCGGGGAGCTGTTTTTT
TRBV4-2,NA,TRBJ2-7,NA,CASSQGGGRPFYEQYF,TGTGCCAGCAGCCAAGGGGGGGGCAGGCCATTCTACGAGCAGTACTTC
TRBV6-6,many,TRBJ2-3,NA,CAGAKNLLDTQYF,TGTGCCGGGGCCAAGAACTTGTTAGATACGCAGTATTTT
TRBV3-1,NA,TRBJ2-3,NA,CASSQAPGGPADTQYF,TGTGCCAGCAGCCAGGCACCCGGCGGGCCTGCAGATACGCAGTATTTT
TRBV19,NA,TRBJ2-2,TRBD2,CASTSLAGVGELFF,TGTGCCAGTACTTCTCTAGCGGGAGTCGGGGAGCTGTTTTTT
TRBV20-1,many,TRBJ1-1,NA,CSARDLGASTEAFF,TGCAGTGCTAGAGATCTGGGGGCGTCGACTGAAGCTTTCTTT